Included here is one TCR beta chain sequence, with context. Its cognate antigen is unknown. In germline, CDR1 is SQVTM, CDR2 ANQGSEA. The CDR3 consists of 12 residues. Trimming removed 6 bases from V and 6 bases from J; junction bases left unmatched: 7. This record comes from a study of Ad26.COV2.S vaccination and SARS-CoV-2 variants. Study summary: Intramuscularly, Ad26.COV2.S was given either once or twice, 56 days apart.

Repertoires were generated with immunoSEQ multiplex PCR, while TCRdb's copy carries only in-frame clones and drops some. The sample shows 380,000 or so clones, 80% to 90% of them seen only once. The treatment denotes: 19 received Ad26.COV2.S at low or high dose, single or two shots; 5 received placebo; per-sample allocation not given. Day 63 after the first injection of vaccine or placebo was the sampling time. Findings and caveats of the study: Vaccine recipients showed a spike-specific TCR breadth that was higher than in placebo recipients. Vaccine and placebo groups showed comparable non-spike TCR breadth.

The J gene is TRBJ2-7, the V gene TRBV29-1; 8 bases agree with TRBD2. The specimen was peripheral blood, collected in a trial of Ad26.COV2.S vaccine versus placebo. The receptor was derived from a person aged 18-60 years who received the Ad26.COV2.S COVID-19 vaccine or a placebo. CDR3 residues: CSVVGTSGEQYF. In DNA form, the CDR3 reads TGCAGCGTCGTTGGGACTAGTGGCGAGCAGTACTTC.